The source of this TCR beta chain is a study of blood T cell repertoires in COVID-19. Assay: immunoSEQ multiplex PCR; the TCRdb copy retains only in-frame clones and omits some. The table lists some 350,000 clones, 90% of them singletons. The CDR3 spans 15 residues. V lost 0 bases and J lost 5, with 13 bases in between. Looked up from germline, CDR1 is LGHNA and CDR2 is YSLEER. This TCR was sampled from a man in his late teens or twenties with active or convalescent COVID-19. Sequencing input: peripheral blood. This chain uses TRBV4-3 with TRBJ2-5; a possible D gene is TRBD2 (5 bases). CDR3 loop: CASSQDRGLGETQYF. The CDR3, as DNA: TGCGCCAGCAGCCAAGATCGGGGTCTAGGGGAGACCCAGTACTTC.